A single sample is the source of the 12 T cell receptor beta chains below, sequenced in a study of long-term antiretroviral therapy in people with HIV. The authors ran the immunoSEQ assay, v3.0, at survey level. Data came from immunoSEQ multiplex PCR; TCRdb stores just in-frame clones and leaves some out. The table records about 27,000 clones, 80% to 90% of them present only once. The sequences come from unsorted PBMCs, collected 3 years after starting antiretroviral therapy. Receptor source: a man aged 35-49 years with HIV.

This clone has more than one count but fewer than ten. The genes are TRBV27 and TRBJ1-6, with 10 bases that match TRBD1. This CDR3 region has 14 residues. The germline gives CDR1 MNHEY, CDR2 SMNVEV (reference sequence). V shed 5 bases and J 10 bases; nucleotides not matched to a gene: 5. Here the CDR3 DNA reads TGTGCCAGCAGTACCGGGACAGGGGTCTCACCCCTCCACTTT. Translation: CASSTGTGVSPLHF.

The chain uses TRBV2 and TRBJ1-5; D is undetermined. Germline assignment: CDR1 SNHLY and CDR2 FYNNEI. This CDR3 spans 14 amino acids. The V end lost 2 bases, the J end lost 5 bases, and 10 bases lay between the germline ends. CDR3 DNA sequence: TGTGCCAGCAGTGAAAGGGCAGGAGATCAGCCCCAGCATTTT. It yields the protein CASSERAGDQPQHF.

This clone occurred a few times. The V and J genes are TRBV21-1 and TRBJ1-6; the listed D gene, TRBD1, was not tested against the DNA. TRBV21-1 represents a pseudogene. The CDR3 spans 15 residues. The CDR3 region has the DNA TGTGCCAGCAGCCATCTGGGACAGGTCGACGGGGCCCTCCACTTT. This translates into CASSHLGQVDGALHF.

This clone has a handful of counts. The chain links TRBV7-9 to TRBJ1-1, with 10 nucleotides matching TRBD1. The CDR3 runs to 16 residues. Trimming removed 5 bases from V and 0 bases from J; junction bases left unmatched: 6. Per the germline V gene, CDR1 is SEHNR and CDR2 is FQNEAQ (reference sequence). The CDR3 bases are TGTGCCAGCAGCCTAAGGGACAGGGGACTGAACACTGAAGCTTTCTTT. Its protein product is CASSLRDRGLNTEAFF.

The chain uses TRBV10-3 and TRBJ2-7; unclear D gene. V was shortened by 2 bases and J by 7 bases, with 9 bases between the two germline ends. Germline V CDR1 and CDR2: ENHRY, SYGVKD. The CDR3 spans 12 residues. The CDR3 here is CAISEIVEEQYF. Here the CDR3 DNA reads TGTGCCATCAGTGAGATCGTGGAGGAGCAGTACTTC.

The rearrangement uses TRBV11-1 and TRBJ2-7, with a possible D match to TRBD1 (6 bases). Germline lookup yields CDR1 SGHAT and CDR2 FQDESV (reference sequence). CDR3 size: 15 residues. Trimming took off 5 bases at V and 0 bases at J, with 14 bases between the two ends. CDR3 DNA: TGTGCCAGCAGCCCCCCGACAGGCCCCTCCTACGAGCAGTACTTC. Protein sequence: CASSPPTGPSYEQYF.

As DNA, the CDR3 is TGCAGCGTTGAAGACTACGAGCAGTACTTC. Amino acids: CSVEDYEQYF. The rearrangement links TRBV29-1 to TRBJ2-7, with unresolved D. The CDR3 loop spans 10 amino acids. The ends were cut back, 0 bases at V and 3 bases at J, with 0 bases in the middle. Looked up from germline, CDR1 is SQVTM and CDR2 is ANQGSEA.

The rearrangement joins TRBV4-2 to TRBJ1-2; D uncertain. This CDR3 comprises 16 residues. Trimming cost V 2 bases and J 4 bases, with 17 bases left between them. Germline CDR1 and CDR2: LGHNA and YNFKEQ. The CDR3 sequence: CASSQPTFGQTYGYTF. CDR3 DNA: TGTGCCAGCAGCCAACCCACCTTCGGGCAAACCTATGGCTACACCTTC.

This clone was seen a single time. The chain joins TRBV6-5 to TRBJ2-5; D is uncertain. Germline CDR1 is MNHEY and CDR2 is SVGAGI. The ends were cut back, 2 bases at V and 5 bases at J, with 15 bases in the middle. This CDR3 contains 15 residues. Here the CDR3 DNA reads TGTGCCAGCAGTTACCCGGACCGTGCCGGGGAGACCCAGTACTTC. Translated: CASSYPDRAGETQYF.

This rearrangement joins TRBV5-1 to TRBJ2-5; D is perhaps TRBD2 (6 bases). Trimming cost V 0 bases and J 3 bases, with 12 bases left between them. Per the germline V gene, CDR1 is SGHRS and CDR2 is YFSETQ. This CDR3 contains 15 residues. CDR3 sequence: CASSLGWSGEETQYF. CDR3 DNA sequence: TGCGCCAGCAGCTTGGGGTGGTCGGGGGAAGAGACCCAGTACTTC.

The rearrangement uses TRBV29-1 and TRBJ2-3; tentatively, D is TRBD1 (6 bases). The V gene lost 5 bases and the J gene lost 5 bases, with 17 bases spanning the gap. The length of the CDR3 is 14 residues. Germline assignment: CDR1 SQVTM and CDR2 ANQGSEA. The CDR3 region has the DNA TGCAGCGTTCAACAGGGTTCAGTCAGAGATACGCAGTATTTT. Its translation: CSVQQGSVRDTQYF.

CDR3 sequence (DNA): TGTGCCAGCAGCAAAAGCGGACAGGGAATCCACGAGCAGTACTTC. Protein: CASSKSGQGIHEQYF. This chain joins TRBV25-1 and TRBJ2-7, with 8 bases that match TRBD1. The CDR3 has 15 residues. Germline V gene lookup returns CDR1 MGHDK and CDR2 SYGVNS. After removal of 6 bases from V and 5 bases from J, the junction contained 12 bases not matched to a gene.